What follows describes a single TCR beta chain. Original analysis: Reference gene primer amplification gave estimated nucleated cell counts. Assay: immunoSEQ multiplex PCR; the TCRdb copy retains only in-frame clones and omits some. V and J calls and clone size are those listed in that table; D and trimming were worked out from the DNA. Altogether 90,000 to 150,000 clones are present, over 75% being singletons, with the ten largest covering roughly 10%. After removal of 5 bases from V and 6 bases from J, the junction contained 5 bases not matched to a gene. The germline V gene encodes CDR1 MNHEY and CDR2 SVGAGI. The CDR3 loop spans 15 amino acids. This record comes from a study of blood T cell repertoires in COVID-19. Looking at the study overall: COVID-19 samples collected from the United States, Italy and Spain covered acute and convalescent phases. PBMCs, B-cell-depleted T cells, or T cells were the source of the cDNA or gDNA that made up the material.

Sequenced sample: peripheral blood. The chain combines TRBV6-5 with TRBJ1-5; the match to TRBD1 covers 12 bases. The clonotype originates from a man at least 80 years old with acute or convalescent COVID-19. For the CDR3, the DNA is TGTGCCAGCAGTCCCGGGACAGGGGGCTTTCAGCCCCAGCATTTT. Its protein product is CASSPGTGGFQPQHF.